One sample yielded the 9 T cell receptor beta chains listed below, sequenced in a study of blood T cell repertoires in COVID-19. Generated by immunoSEQ multiplex PCR, the TCRdb table keeps only in-frame clones and is missing some. The sample holds roughly 150,000 clones; about 83% are singletons and the top ten take around 8.1%. The sample comprised peripheral blood. The source is a man in his 60s with acute or convalescent COVID-19.

V and J are TRBV5-6 and TRBJ1-2; 10 bases fit TRBD1. The CDR3 loop spans 18 amino acids. The V gene's germline CDR1 is SGHDT and CDR2 YYEEEE. The V segment lost 0 bases and the J segment 3 bases; nucleotides outside the gene matches: 11. Here the CDR3 DNA reads TGTGCCAGCAGCTTGGCCCTATGGGGACAGGGGAGGGACTATGGCTACACCTTC. It yields the protein CASSLALWGQGRDYGYTF.

This clone was found a few times. The chain carries TRBV5-5 and TRBJ2-7; TRBD1 agrees at 9 bases. From germline, CDR1 is SGHKS and CDR2 YYEKEE (reference sequence). The J segment lost 2 bases and the V segment lost 4 bases, leaving 4 bases of the junction unmatched. CDR3 length equals 14 residues. CDR3 in DNA: TGTGCCAGCAGCCCGACAGGGGGGCCCTACGAGCAGTACTTC. This encodes CASSPTGGPYEQYF.

This clone occurred a few times. J is TRBJ2-7 and V is TRBV11-2; D is perhaps TRBD1 (5 bases). CDR3 length equals 15 residues. Trimming shortened V by 5 bases and J by 6 bases, and 20 bases separated the two germline ends. Looked up from germline, CDR1 is SGHAT and CDR2 is FQNNGV. The CDR3 nucleotides read TGTGCCAGCAGCCCCGAGCAGGGCACGCTGAGCGAGCAGTACTTC. It encodes CASSPEQGTLSEQYF.

The chain employs TRBV4-2 and TRBJ1-5, with 10 bases lining up with TRBD1. There are 16 residues in the CDR3. J gave up 7 bases and V 0 bases, and 6 bases lay outside the gene matches. Germline CDR1 and CDR2: LGHNA and YNFKEQ. The CDR3 protein is CASSQEGTGDGQPQHF. Here the CDR3 DNA reads TGTGCCAGCAGCCAAGAAGGGACAGGGGACGGCCAGCCCCAGCATTTT.

This chain connects TRBV25-1 to TRBJ1-5, with D unclear. The CDR3 loop spans 14 amino acids. V was trimmed by 5 bases and J by 2 bases, leaving 10 bases between them. Germline assignment: CDR1 MGHDK and CDR2 SYGVNS. CDR3 in amino acids: CASSPVNGNQPQHF. CDR3 DNA sequence: TGTGCCAGCAGTCCAGTCAATGGCAATCAGCCCCAGCATTTT.

V usage is TRBV2 and J usage is TRBJ1-2; no firm D call. Trimming pared 6 bases from V and 8 bases from J, leaving 16 bases between. CDR1 is SNHLY and CDR2 is FYNNEI in the germline V gene. The CDR3 has 13 residues. This chain's CDR3 is CASSSDSSGGYTF. The CDR3 DNA reads as TGTGCCAGCAGCTCCGATTCGTCGGGGGGCTACACCTTC.

This chain joins TRBV7-3 and TRBJ2-3, with D possibly TRBD2 on 5 matching bases. The CDR3 totals 15 residues. V dropped 2 bases and J dropped 2 bases, with 11 bases sitting between them. CDR1 is SGHTA and CDR2 is FQGTGA in the germline V gene. The CDR3 region has the DNA TGTGCCAGCAGCTTAGACGGTGGACTCACAGATACGCAGTATTTT. Translation: CASSLDGGLTDTQYF.

This chain links TRBV10-2 with TRBJ2-7, with 8 bases matching TRBD1. Germline loops: CDR1 WSHSY, CDR2 SAAADI. The CDR3 consists of 12 residues. With 8 bases clipped from V and 7 bases from J, the junction kept 7 bases outside the gene matches. CDR3 region: CASGTGSWEQYF. The CDR3 nucleotides read TGCGCCAGCGGGACAGGATCTTGGGAGCAGTACTTC.

The chain has TRBV3-1 (or the pseudogene TRBV3-2) and TRBJ1-2; D unresolved. The CDR3 length is 15 residues. Trimming took 0 bases from V and 4 from J, leaving 12 bases between them. The germline CDR1 and CDR2 sequences are LGHDT and YNNKEL (reference sequence). CDR3 DNA sequence: TGTGCCAGCAGCCAAGATGGAGGCAGGACCTATGGCTACACCTTC. This gives the protein CASSQDGGRTYGYTF.